The 13 T cell receptor beta chains presented below share a single source sample, sequenced in a study of long-term antiretroviral therapy in people with HIV (dated 2022 in TCRdb). The immunoSEQ hsTCRB v3.0 assay was used at survey level resolution to sequence the TRB variable region. TCRdb mirrors the immuneACCESS table, restricted to in-frame sequences. Some clones are absent from its copies; in checked studies, under half trace to an unresolved V gene, and the reason for the others is unknown. The sample records over 35,000 clones, 94% of which are singletons. Approximately 2.2% of the sample is held by the ten biggest clonotypes. Sample: unsorted PBMCs, taken around 9 years after starting antiretroviral therapy. The origin of the receptors is a man aged 25 to 40 with HIV.

This chain connects TRBV5-1 to TRBJ2-6; D is perhaps TRBD1 (6 bases). CDR3 size: 15 residues. V lost 3 bases and J lost 1, with 8 bases in between. Germline V gene lookup returns CDR1 SGHRS and CDR2 YFSETQ. CDR3 DNA: TGCGCCAGCAGCTCCACAGGGTCTGGGGCCAACGTCCTGACTTTC. Its protein product is CASSSTGSGANVLTF.

The chain couples TRBV12-5 to TRBJ1-1; D not resolved. Between the trimmed V and J ends, which lost 2 bases and 10 bases, there was a span of 11 bases. The CDR3 is 12 amino acids. Germline V gene lookup returns CDR1 LGHNT and CDR2 FRNRAP. CDR3 region: CASGLLSGVAFF. In nucleotides, the CDR3 is TGTGCTAGTGGTTTGTTGTCTGGGGTAGCTTTCTTT.

CDR3 in amino acids: CASSLGQGGQPQHF. CDR3 nucleotides: TGTGCCAGCAGCCTCGGACAGGGCGGCCAGCCCCAGCATTTT. The chain links TRBV7-9 to TRBJ1-5; the match to TRBD1 covers 8 bases. Germline-derived CDR1 and CDR2 are SEHNR and FQNEAQ (reference sequence). This CDR3 has 14 amino acids. V shed 5 bases, J shed 7 bases, and the junction held 7 bases outside the gene matches.

The chain couples TRBV2 to TRBJ2-3; 8 positions agree with TRBD2. The germline V gene encodes CDR1 SNHLY and CDR2 FYNNEI. The CDR3 is 14 residues long. V lost 2 bases and J lost 6; bases outside the gene matches: 4. CDR3 loop: CASSESGRADTQYF. CDR3 coding DNA: TGTGCCAGCAGTGAATCCGGGAGGGCGGATACGCAGTATTTT.

CDR3 residues: CASSLGTGGSHEQYF. The CDR3 nucleotides are TGTGCCAGCAGTTTAGGGACAGGGGGTTCTCACGAGCAGTACTTC. The V gene is TRBV27, the J gene TRBJ2-7; 11 bases agree with TRBD1. V lost 2 bases to trimming and J lost 5 bases; unmatched junction nucleotides: 5. The germline V gene has CDR1 MNHEY and CDR2 SMNVEV (reference sequence). This CDR3 contains 15 residues.

This clone was observed once. The chain uses TRBV28 and TRBJ1-5; D perhaps matches TRBD1 (6 bases). The germline V and J ends were trimmed by 5 bases and 8 bases, with 22 bases remaining between them. From germline, CDR1 is MDHEN and CDR2 SYDVKM. The CDR3 contains 16 residues. The CDR3 region has the DNA TGTGCCAGCAGTCACTTATTAACAGGGATAGATGAGCCCCAGCATTTT. This gives the protein CASSHLLTGIDEPQHF.

The chain recombines TRBV7-2 with TRBJ1-3, with D uncertain. The CDR3 consists of 15 residues. Germline CDR1 SGHTA, CDR2 FQGNSA. V dropped 5 bases and J dropped 0 bases, with 11 bases sitting between them. The CDR3 loop is CASSPGRSSGNTIYF. CDR3 nucleotides: TGTGCCAGCAGCCCCGGACGTAGCTCTGGAAACACCATATATTTT. The full variable domain, with the rest looked up from reference TRBV7-2 and TRBJ1-3, is GAGVSQSPSNKVTEKGKDVELRCDPISGHTALYWYRQSLGQGLEFLIYFQGNSAPDKSGLPSDRFSAERTGGSVSTLTIQRTQQEDSAVYLCASSPGRSSGNTIYFGEGSWLTVV.

Here the CDR3 DNA reads TGTGCCAGCAGTTTACAGGGGATGTTGGAGACCCAGTACTTC. Protein: CASSLQGMLETQYF. The chain links TRBV27 to TRBJ2-5; TRBD1 might be the D (6 bases). Per germline, CDR1 MNHEY and CDR2 SMNVEV (reference sequence). Deletions cut 2 bases from V and 5 bases from J, with 12 bases between. The CDR3 totals 14 residues.

The V call is TRBV6-5, the J call TRBJ1-1; D call uncertain. The CDR3 is 14 residues long. With 7 bases removed from V and 1 base from J, the gap between germline ends came to 13 bases. Germline V lookup: CDR1 MNHEY, CDR2 SVGAGI. This chain's CDR3 is CASINSGQNTEAFF. In nucleotides, the CDR3 is TGTGCCAGCATCAACAGTGGGCAGAACACTGAAGCTTTCTTT.

The CDR3 loop is CASSATGTGVSYEQYF. The CDR3 nucleotides read TGCGCCAGCAGCGCAACCGGGACAGGGGTCTCCTACGAGCAGTACTTC. The J gene is TRBJ2-7, the V gene TRBV5-1; 10 bases fit TRBD1. Trimming cost V 4 bases and J 0 bases; bases outside gene matches: 7. The germline V gene has CDR1 SGHRS and CDR2 YFSETQ. There are 16 residues in the CDR3.

The chain joins TRBV4-2 to TRBJ2-1, with 10 bases identical to TRBD2. The germline V gene has CDR1 LGHNA and CDR2 YNFKEQ. CDR3 length: 15 residues. The V and J ends lost 4 bases and 7 bases, in that order; junction bases with no gene match: 7. For the CDR3, the DNA is TGTGCCAGCAGCCCCAGCGGACTAGCGGTGAATGAGCAGTTCTTC. The encoded protein is CASSPSGLAVNEQFF.

The V call is TRBV28, the J call TRBJ1-2; 7 nucleotides agree with TRBD1. Per germline, CDR1 MDHEN and CDR2 SYDVKM. The CDR3 is 16 residues long. With V trimmed by 1 base and J by 4 bases, 9 bases remained unmatched. This CDR3 is CASSLSTGEGAYGYTF. As DNA, the CDR3 is TGTGCCAGCAGTTTATCTACAGGGGAGGGGGCCTATGGCTACACCTTC.

V gene TRBV19 combines with J gene TRBJ1-5; D not resolved. The CDR3 covers 12 residues. V lost 9 bases and J lost 0, with 6 bases in between. From germline, CDR1 is LNHDA and CDR2 SQIVND (reference sequence). CDR3 in amino acids: CASCYSNQPQHF. The DNA of the CDR3 is TGTGCCAGCTGCTATAGCAATCAGCCCCAGCATTTT.